The 17 T cell receptor beta chains reported below all come from one sample, sequenced in a study of T cell repertoires in cytomegalovirus infection. TCRdb redid the calling of the reads with MiXCR, one entry per CDR3 protein. This repertoire shows about 310,000 distinct CDR3 sequences, 20% to 30% found once; its top ten account for roughly 13%. Antigens of these TCRs are unknown. The source was cultured PBMCs, collected from culture after CMV antigen stimulation. These receptors came from a human donor in good health (CMV status not recorded). Some clones in this sample may be carry-over from other donors' samples.

This chain joins TRBV7-2 and TRBJ1-2; no clear D. CDR1 and CDR2 from the germline V gene are SGHTA and FQGNSA. The CDR3 spans 11 residues. The V gene lost 11 bases and the J gene lost 4 bases, with 11 bases spanning the gap. CDR3 region: CAVGSGYGYTF. Written as DNA, the CDR3 is TGTGCCGTCGGGTCTGGCTATGGCTACACCTTC. Full variable domain (rest looked up from reference TRBV7-2 and TRBJ1-2): GAGVSQSPSNKVTEKGKDVELRCDPISGHTALYWYRQSLGQGLEFLIYFQGNSAPDKSGLPSDRFSAERTGGSVSTLTIQRTQQEDSAVYLCAVGSGYGYTFGSGTRLTVV.

This clonotype occurred a few times. The V and J genes are TRBV24-1 and TRBJ2-3; no definite D call. From germline, CDR1 is KGHDR and CDR2 SFDVKD. Trimming shortened V by 4 bases and J by 2 bases, and 6 bases separated the two germline ends. The CDR3 is made up of 13 amino acids. The chain's CDR3 is CATSELNTDTQYF. DNA for the CDR3: TGTGCCACCAGTGAATTGAACACAGATACGCAGTATTTT.

This chain links TRBV28 with TRBJ1-2; 8 bases map to TRBD1. Germline V gene data show CDR1 as MDHEN and CDR2 as SYDVKM. Trimming cost V 4 bases and J 10 bases; bases outside gene matches: 14. CDR3 length: 15 amino acids. CDR3 residues: CASSSAGQGISDYTF. The CDR3 nucleotides read TGTGCCAGCAGTTCCGCAGGACAGGGTATTTCTGACTACACCTTC.

The gene calls are TRBV7-2 and TRBJ2-3; maybe TRBD1 (5 bases). Trimming removed 5 bases from V and 2 bases from J, with 14 bases in between. The CDR3 sequence is 15 residues long. CDR1 and CDR2 (germline): SGHTA, FQGNSA. The CDR3 region has the DNA TGTGCCAGCAGCCGCGAGTCAGGGTTCACAGATACGCAGTATTTT. This gives the protein CASSRESGFTDTQYF.

J is TRBJ2-1 and V is TRBV11-3; no clear D gene. V was shortened by 0 bases and J by 0 bases, with 15 bases between the two germline ends. There are 18 residues in the CDR3. The germline V gene encodes CDR1 SGHNT and CDR2 YENEEA. CDR3 DNA: TGTGCCAGCAGCTTAGACTTCGGCGCGTCGAGCTCCTACAATGAGCAGTTCTTC. The encoded protein is CASSLDFGASSSYNEQFF.

This clonotype turned up a few times. V is TRBV11-2 and J is TRBJ2-1; weak D call: TRBD2 (5 bases). V lost 6 bases and J 0 bases, leaving 15 bases between the germline ends. CDR3 length equals 16 residues. Germline V gene data show CDR1 as SGHAT and CDR2 as FQNNGV. This chain's CDR3 is CASRPLALSSYNEQFF. CDR3 nucleotides: TGTGCCAGCAGGCCTCTAGCTCTGAGCTCCTACAATGAGCAGTTCTTC.

The V call is TRBV9, the J call TRBJ1-2, with a weak D call TRBD1 (5 bases). In germline, CDR1 is SGDLS, CDR2 YYNGEE. The CDR3 extends over 15 amino acids. The V and J ends lost 0 bases and 5 bases respectively, with 14 bases between them. CDR3 loop: CASSVVSGPLYGYTF. The CDR3 DNA reads as TGTGCCAGCAGCGTAGTCTCAGGGCCTCTATATGGCTACACCTTC.

Many counts were recorded for this clonotype. The chain has TRBV7-8 and TRBJ2-1; TRBD2 aligns across 9 bases. J gave up 0 bases and V 9 bases, and 6 bases lay outside the gene matches. The germline gives CDR1 SGHVS, CDR2 FQNEAQ. This CDR3 spans 15 amino acids. The CDR3 reads CASTVSGSSYNEQFF. The DNA of the CDR3 is TGTGCCAGTACTGTTAGCGGGAGCTCCTACAATGAGCAGTTCTTC. Drawing the rest from reference TRBV7-8 and TRBJ2-1, the complete variable domain is GAGVSQSPRYKVAKRGQDVALRCDPISGHVSLFWYQQALGQGPEFLTYFQNEAQLDKSGLPSDRFFAERPEGSVSTLKIQRTQQEDSAVYLCASTVSGSSYNEQFFGPGTRLTVL.

This clonotype was picked up a small number of times. The genes are TRBV6-2 or TRBV6-3 and TRBJ1-5; unclear D gene. With 4 bases removed from V and 0 bases from J, the gap between germline ends came to 7 bases. The CDR3 loop spans 14 amino acids. Germline V gene data show CDR1 as MNHEY and CDR2 as SVGEGT. CDR3 protein: CASSLMVSNQPQHF. The CDR3 DNA sequence: TGTGCCAGCAGTTTGATGGTTAGCAATCAGCCCCAGCATTTT.

V gene TRBV12-3 or TRBV12-4 combines with J gene TRBJ1-2; 7 nucleotides align to TRBD1. The CDR3 extends over 13 amino acids. J gave up 3 bases and V 6 bases, and 4 bases lay outside the gene matches. The CDR3 region has the DNA TGTGCCAGCAGGAAAGACAGGGACTATGGCTACACCTTC. As protein: CASRKDRDYGYTF.

This clonotype has at least ten counts. V gene TRBV7-2 combines with J gene TRBJ1-1; 10 bases are a match to TRBD1. The CDR3 loop spans 19 amino acids. The V gene end was trimmed by 3 bases and the J gene end by 10 bases; junction bases not matched to a gene: 23. Germline V gives CDR1 SGHTA, CDR2 FQGNSA. CDR3 nucleotides: TGTGCCAGCAGCTTCAGTCCCGGGACAGGGGCCGGGGGTGGTGCGGGAGCTTTCTTT. As protein: CASSFSPGTGAGGGAGAFF. The entire variable domain, with the rest obtained from reference TRBV7-2 and TRBJ1-1, is as follows: GAGVSQSPSNKVTEKGKDVELRCDPISGHTALYWYRQSLGQGLEFLIYFQGNSAPDKSGLPSDRFSAERTGGSVSTLTIQRTQQEDSAVYLCASSFSPGTGAGGGAGAFFGQGTRLTVV.

The chain links TRBV18 to TRBJ2-4; 9 bases are shared with TRBD1. CDR3 length equals 13 residues. From germline, CDR1 is KGHSH and CDR2 LQKENI. The trim removed 4 bases at V and 11 bases at J, leaving 6 bases unmatched. CDR3 nucleotides: TGTGCCAGCTCACGGACAGGGACAGGGTTTCAGTACTTC. Translation gives CASSRTGTGFQYF.

Regarding this clonotype: A read error may account for a junction end that differs from germline. The genes are TRBV5-3 and TRBJ2-3, with D perhaps TRBD2 (5 bases). TRBV5-3 is annotated as an ORF whose role is uncertain. The CDR3 totals 16 residues. CDR3 in DNA: TGTGCCAGCAGCTTGGTCGGCGGGTCCAGCACAGATACGCAGTATTTT. Translation gives CASSLVGGSSTDTQYF.

This clonotype has only a few counts. The chain recombines TRBV7-2 with TRBJ2-3, with 8 bases that match TRBD2. Trimming cost V 1 base and J 1 base; bases outside gene matches: 4. Germline V lookup: CDR1 SGHTA, CDR2 FQGNSA. The length of the CDR3 is 16 residues. The CDR3 DNA reads TGTGCCAGCAGCTTAGTCGCGGGGGGTGGCACAGATACGCAGTATTTT. Protein product: CASSLVAGGGTDTQYF.

This clonotype was seen a few times. The chain is built from TRBV7-2 and TRBJ2-1, with 10 bases fitting TRBD2. The CDR3 runs 13 residues. Germline-derived CDR1 and CDR2 are SGHTA and FQGNSA. V shed 7 bases, J shed 6 bases, and the junction held 3 bases outside the gene matches. CDR3 sequence (DNA): TGTGCCAGCACACTAGCGGGATTCAATGAGCAGTTCTTC. The encoded protein is CASTLAGFNEQFF. Together with reference TRBV7-2 and TRBJ2-1, the CDR3 gives the full variable domain: GAGVSQSPSNKVTEKGKDVELRCDPISGHTALYWYRQSLGQGLEFLIYFQGNSAPDKSGLPSDRFSAERTGGSVSTLTIQRTQQEDSAVYLCASTLAGFNEQFFGPGTRLTVL.

This clonotype has only a few counts. The rearrangement joins TRBV18 to TRBJ2-7, with no clear D. Germline-derived CDR1 and CDR2 are KGHSH and LQKENI. The V and J ends lost 4 bases and 3 bases respectively, with 19 bases between them. The CDR3 runs to 16 residues. The CDR3 is CASSQNRAQDYYEQYV. The CDR3 DNA reads TGTGCCAGCTCACAAAACCGGGCGCAAGATTACTACGAGCAGTACGTC.

A word on this clonotype: Just one base apart from a much larger clone, this may be a read error. Since no conserved phenylalanine or tryptophan closes the CDR3, a read error is the likely cause. The J gene is TRBJ1-2, the V gene TRBV28; D is possibly TRBD1 (6 bases). CDR1 is MDHEN, CDR2 SYDVKM, per germline. Deletions cut 8 bases from V and 0 bases from J, with 13 bases between. The CDR3 covers 14 residues. This chain's CDR3 is CASGLGGPNYGYTS. As DNA, the CDR3 is TGTGCCAGCGGTCTTGGGGGGCCTAACTATGGCTACACCTCC.